These 26 T cell receptor beta chains share one sample of origin, sequenced in a study of beta chain features in type 1 diabetes. Isolated RNA was reverse transcribed in full, so expressed TCRB transcripts were sequenced. Libraries were prepared by immunoSEQ multiplex PCR; TCRdb keeps only in-frame clonotypes and omits some of them. This repertoire shows some 400,000 clones, over 13% found once; its top ten account for about 0.02%. The sequenced sample consisted of naive CD4+ T cells from blood. The receptors originated from a young woman in good health.

This clone was seen only a few times. This chain connects TRBV29-1 to TRBJ2-6; D gene ambiguous. V lost 3 bases to trimming and J lost 0 bases, with 6 bases between them. This CDR3 region has 14 residues. CDR1 and CDR2 (germline): SQVTM, ANQGSEA. The CDR3 loop is CSVERISGANVLTF. CDR3 in DNA: TGCAGCGTTGAGCGGATCTCTGGGGCCAACGTCCTGACTTTC.

This clone was counted a few times. This chain connects TRBV27 to TRBJ2-1; 10 nucleotides match TRBD2. With V trimmed by 5 bases and J by 5 bases, 9 bases remained unmatched. This CDR3 contains 16 residues. Looked up from germline, CDR1 is MNHEY and CDR2 is SMNVEV (reference sequence). The CDR3 reads CASSSVAGGNNNEQFF. The DNA of the CDR3 is TGTGCCAGCAGTAGTGTAGCGGGAGGAAACAACAATGAGCAGTTCTTC.

The table lists this clone with a count of one. The V and J genes are TRBV25-1 and TRBJ1-1, with a weak D call TRBD1 (6 bases). The germline CDR1 and CDR2 sequences are MGHDK and SYGVNS. V lost 1 base, J lost 2 bases, and 17 bases lay in between. The CDR3 sequence is 17 residues long. CDR3 nucleotides: TGTGCCAGCAGTGAATTTAGGGGCGGACAGAGTAACACTGAAGCTTTCTTT. Amino acid sequence: CASSEFRGGQSNTEAFF.

This chain links TRBV10-3 with TRBJ2-7; perhaps TRBD2 as D (6 bases). The V end was cut by 2 bases, the J end by 3 bases, with 14 bases between. CDR3 size: 15 residues. The germline gives CDR1 ENHRY, CDR2 SYGVKD. CDR3 in amino acids: CAISEGERRVYEQYF. The CDR3 DNA is TGTGCCATCAGTGAGGGGGAGCGGAGGGTCTACGAGCAGTACTTC.

This chain links TRBV7-9 with TRBJ2-2, with 11 bases lining up with TRBD2. The CDR3 sequence is 16 residues long. V dropped 5 bases and J dropped 6; count of bases not matched to a gene: 8. Germline V gene sequence: CDR1 SEHNR, CDR2 FQNEAQ (reference sequence). As DNA, the CDR3 is TGTGCCAGCAGCCTCACTAGCGGGAGTCGGGCCGGGGAGCTGTTTTTT. This sequence encodes CASSLTSGSRAGELFF.

This clone was found a few times. The V gene is TRBV9, the J gene TRBJ2-7; 11 nucleotides align to TRBD2. CDR1 is SGDLS, CDR2 YYNGEE, per germline. This CDR3 has 15 residues. V shed 3 bases and J 3 bases; nucleotides not matched to a gene: 5. CDR3 sequence (DNA): TGTGCCAGCAGCGGACTTAGCGGGAGGGACTACGAGCAGTACTTC. Translation gives CASSGLSGRDYEQYF.

The chain uses TRBV5-4 and TRBJ2-1, with TRBD2 matching over 8 bases. CDR1 SGHNT and CDR2 YYREEE come from the germline V gene (reference sequence). This CDR3 is 16 amino acids long. J gave up 8 bases and V 3 bases, and 13 bases lay outside the gene matches. This CDR3 is CASSSGASGRWYEQFF. The CDR3 DNA sequence: TGTGCCAGCAGCTCGGGGGCTAGCGGGCGATGGTATGAGCAGTTCTTC. Using reference TRBV5-4 and TRBJ2-1 for the parts outside the CDR3, the full variable domain is ETGVTQSPTHLIKTRGQQVTLRCSSQSGHNTVSWYQQALGQGPQFIFQYYREEENGRGNFPPRFSGLQFPNYSSELNVNALELDDSALYLCASSSGASGRWYEQFFGPGTRLTVL.

This clone showed up just a few times. The chain uses TRBV7-9 and TRBJ2-1; TRBD2 matches at 10 bases. From germline, CDR1 is SEHNR and CDR2 FQNEAQ (reference sequence). CDR3 size: 16 residues. The ends lost 5 bases at V and 5 bases at J; junction bases unmatched: 9. This CDR3 is CASSPPGLAANNEQFF. The CDR3 DNA reads as TGTGCCAGCAGCCCCCCTGGACTAGCGGCCAACAATGAGCAGTTCTTC.

The rearrangement links TRBV2 to TRBJ2-2, with D perhaps TRBD2 (5 bases). Germline loops: CDR1 SNHLY, CDR2 FYNNEI. Deletions cut 5 bases from V and 5 bases from J, with 9 bases between. This CDR3 has 13 amino acids. The CDR3 DNA reads as TGTGCCAGCAGTATCCGAGGGACCGGGGAGCTGTTTTTT. Its translation is CASSIRGTGELFF.

This clone was seen a handful of times. The V and J genes are TRBV29-1 and TRBJ1-1, with D uncertain. The CDR3 runs 13 residues. Looked up from germline, CDR1 is SQVTM and CDR2 is ANQGSEA. The germline V and J ends were trimmed by 2 bases and 0 bases, with 7 bases remaining between them. The CDR3 coding sequence is TGCAGCGTTGAAACCACTATGAACACTGAAGCTTTCTTT. This translates into CSVETTMNTEAFF.

This clone occurred a few times. The chain employs TRBV28 and TRBJ2-1; 15 positions agree with TRBD2. This CDR3 is built from 15 residues. The germline V gene encodes CDR1 MDHEN and CDR2 SYDVKM. V shed 4 bases and J 12 bases; nucleotides not matched to a gene: 7. The CDR3 here is CASSSRTSGRVVQFF. CDR3 nucleotide sequence: TGTGCCAGCAGTTCGCGGACTAGCGGGAGGGTGGTGCAGTTCTTC.

In this sample, this clone turned up a few times. The gene calls are TRBV28 and TRBJ1-1; D gene ambiguous. The CDR3 runs to 12 residues. V dropped 5 bases and J dropped 2 bases, with 6 bases sitting between them. Germline CDR1 reads MDHEN; CDR2 reads SYDVKM. CDR3 loop: CASSRVNTEAFF. The CDR3 DNA follows: TGTGCCAGCAGTCGGGTTAACACTGAAGCTTTCTTT.

V usage is TRBV28 and J usage is TRBJ1-3; D possibly corresponds to TRBD1 (5 bases). The CDR3 contains 13 residues. V lost 8 bases and J 3 bases, leaving 11 bases between the germline ends. The V gene's germline CDR1 is MDHEN and CDR2 SYDVKM. DNA of the CDR3: TGTGCCAGCTTCGGACAAGTTGGAAACACCATATATTTT. It yields the protein CASFGQVGNTIYF.

The genes are TRBV30 and TRBJ2-1; 12 bases match TRBD2. The length of the CDR3 is 15 residues. Per germline, CDR1 GTSNPN and CDR2 SVGIG (reference sequence). Trimming removed 2 bases from V and 8 bases from J; junction bases left unmatched: 7. Here the CDR3 reads CAWSTRTSGKDEQFF. The CDR3 region has the DNA TGTGCCTGGAGTACTCGGACTAGCGGGAAGGATGAGCAGTTCTTC.

A few counts support this clone. The J gene is TRBJ2-1, the V gene TRBV28, with 7 bases aligning to TRBD2. J gave up 5 bases and V 8 bases, and 6 bases lay outside the gene matches. CDR1 MDHEN and CDR2 SYDVKM come from the germline V gene. This CDR3 spans 13 amino acids. The CDR3 reads CASGTTVNNEQFF. DNA for the CDR3: TGTGCCAGCGGGACTACAGTGAACAATGAGCAGTTCTTC.

This clone was detected only a few times. This chain joins TRBV4-1 and TRBJ1-1; 8 bases agree with TRBD1. This CDR3 contains 14 residues. The J segment lost 5 bases and the V segment lost 2 bases, leaving 4 bases of the junction unmatched. CDR1 is MGHRA, CDR2 YSYEKL, per germline. The CDR3 DNA is TGCGCCAGCAGCCAATACAGGGGGTATACTGAAGCTTTCTTT. Encoded protein: CASSQYRGYTEAFF.

In regard to this clone: At one end the junction does not follow the germline gene, possibly because of a read error. The chain joins TRBV5-4 to TRBJ2-1, with D maybe TRBD1 (5 bases). In germline, CDR1 is SGHNT, CDR2 YYREEE (reference sequence). The CDR3 totals 15 residues. The DNA of the CDR3 is TGTGCCAGCACCTTGGCCGGACACGGAGACAATGAGCAGTTCTTC. Protein sequence: CASTLAGHGDNEQFF.

The chain uses TRBV5-1 and TRBJ2-4; 11 bases are a match to TRBD2. Looked up from germline, CDR1 is SGHRS and CDR2 is YFSETQ. The ends lost 2 bases at V and 6 bases at J; junction bases unmatched: 4. The CDR3 contains 15 residues. The CDR3 sequence: CASSFSGTSGNIQYF. CDR3 sequence (DNA): TGCGCCAGCAGCTTTTCCGGGACTAGCGGAAACATTCAGTACTTC. Using reference TRBV5-1 and TRBJ2-4 for the parts outside the CDR3, the full variable domain is KAGVTQTPRYLIKTRGQQVTLSCSPISGHRSVSWYQQTPGQGLQFLFEYFSETQRNKGNFPGRFSGRQFSNSRSEMNVSTLELGDSALYLCASSFSGTSGNIQYFGAGTRLSVL.

The chain joins TRBV5-6 to TRBJ2-7, with 7 nucleotides matching TRBD1. The CDR3 has 14 amino acids. Unmatched junction bases numbered 5, after V lost 4 bases and J lost 1 base. Germline assignment: CDR1 SGHDT and CDR2 YYEEEE. The CDR3 spells CASSSLDRSYEQYF. The DNA of the CDR3 is TGTGCCAGCAGCAGCCTGGACAGGTCCTACGAGCAGTACTTC. Full variable domain (outside the CDR3, taken from reference TRBV5-6 and TRBJ2-7): DAGVTQSPTHLIKTRGQQVTLRCSPKSGHDTVSWYQQALGQGPQFIFQYYEEEERQRGNFPDRFSGHQFPNYSSELNVNALLLGDSALYLCASSSLDRSYEQYFGPGTRLTVT.

The genes are TRBV4-1 and TRBJ2-5; the D is unclear. Germline V lookup: CDR1 MGHRA, CDR2 YSYEKL. Between the trimmed V and J ends, which lost 0 bases and 2 bases, there was a span of 7 bases. The CDR3 runs 14 residues. The CDR3: CASSQDRLQETQYF. CDR3 coding DNA: TGCGCCAGCAGCCAAGACAGGTTACAAGAGACCCAGTACTTC.

DNA for the CDR3: TGTGCCAGCAGCTTCAGAGGAAACAATGAGCAGTTCTTC. It yields the protein CASSFRGNNEQFF. The V and J genes are TRBV5-4 and TRBJ2-1; D not resolved. V was cut by 2 bases and J by 5 bases, with 8 bases left in between. This CDR3 contains 13 residues. The germline gives CDR1 SGHNT, CDR2 YYREEE (reference sequence).

The J gene is TRBJ2-4, the V gene TRBV7-9; weak D call: TRBD1 (6 bases). The V end lost 2 bases, the J end lost 6 bases, and 14 bases lay between the germline ends. CDR1 is SEHNR and CDR2 is FQNEAQ in the germline V gene (reference sequence). The CDR3 has 15 amino acids. Written as DNA, the CDR3 is TGTGCCAGCAGCTTATTTGGGGGCGACGGAAACATTCAGTACTTC. Translation gives CASSLFGGDGNIQYF.

The V and J genes are TRBV5-1 and TRBJ2-1; 7 bases align to TRBD2. Germline V gives CDR1 SGHRS, CDR2 YFSETQ. The CDR3 is 13 residues long. Trimming at V came to 1 base and at J to 9 bases, leaving 4 bases not matched to a gene. The CDR3 DNA follows: TGCGCCAGCAGCTTGATAACTAGCGCTGAGCAGTTCTTC. Residues: CASSLITSAEQFF.

This clone was detected only a few times. The V call is TRBV5-4, the J call TRBJ2-1; D is possibly TRBD2 (5 bases). The CDR3 spans 13 residues. From germline, CDR1 is SGHNT and CDR2 YYREEE (reference sequence). The CDR3 is CATRDFRKNEQFF. The CDR3, as DNA: TGTGCGACCCGGGATTTCCGAAAGAATGAGCAGTTCTTC.

This chain connects TRBV25-1 to TRBJ1-5; D may be TRBD1 (5 bases). V was clipped by 5 bases and J by 6 bases, with 11 bases between them. CDR1 and CDR2 (germline): MGHDK, SYGVNS. This CDR3 has 13 residues. CDR3 amino acids: CASSTGEGQPQHF. CDR3 DNA sequence: TGTGCCAGCAGTACGGGGGAGGGTCAGCCCCAGCATTTT.

J is TRBJ2-5 and V is TRBV5-1; D unresolved. The CDR3 loop spans 13 amino acids. The germline V and J ends were trimmed by 4 bases and 3 bases, with 10 bases remaining between them. Germline V lookup: CDR1 SGHRS, CDR2 YFSETQ. The CDR3 region has the DNA TGCGCCAGCAGCCCGGAGTGGAAAGAGACCCAGTACTTC. Translated, it gives CASSPEWKETQYF.